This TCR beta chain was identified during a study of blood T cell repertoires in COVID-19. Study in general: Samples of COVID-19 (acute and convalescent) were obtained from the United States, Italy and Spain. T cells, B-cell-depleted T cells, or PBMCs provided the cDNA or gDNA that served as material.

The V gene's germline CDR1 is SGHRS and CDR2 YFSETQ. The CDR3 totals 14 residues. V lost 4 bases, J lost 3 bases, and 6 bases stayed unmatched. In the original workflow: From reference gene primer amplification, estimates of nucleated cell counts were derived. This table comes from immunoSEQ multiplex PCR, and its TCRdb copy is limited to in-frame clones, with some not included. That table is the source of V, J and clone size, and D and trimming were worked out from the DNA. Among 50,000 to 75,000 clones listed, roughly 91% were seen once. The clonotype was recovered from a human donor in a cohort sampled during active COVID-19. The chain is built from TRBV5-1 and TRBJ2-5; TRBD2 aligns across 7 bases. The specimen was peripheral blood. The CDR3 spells CASSNPAGEETQYF. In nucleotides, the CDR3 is TGCGCCAGCAGCAACCCGGCGGGGGAAGAGACCCAGTACTTC.